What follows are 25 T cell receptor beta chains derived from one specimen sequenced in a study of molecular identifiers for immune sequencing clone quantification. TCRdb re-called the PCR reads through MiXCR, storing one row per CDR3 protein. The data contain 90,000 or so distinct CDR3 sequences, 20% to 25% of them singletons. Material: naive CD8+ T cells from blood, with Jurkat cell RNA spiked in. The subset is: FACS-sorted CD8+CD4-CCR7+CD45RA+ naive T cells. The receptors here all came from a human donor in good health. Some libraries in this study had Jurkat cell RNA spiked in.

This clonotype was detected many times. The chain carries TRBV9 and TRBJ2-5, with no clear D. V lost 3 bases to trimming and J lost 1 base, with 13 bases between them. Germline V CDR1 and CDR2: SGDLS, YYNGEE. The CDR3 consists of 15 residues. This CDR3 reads CASSDSVGSQETQYF. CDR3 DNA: TGTGCCAGCAGCGACTCTGTAGGATCCCAAGAGACCCAGTACTTC.

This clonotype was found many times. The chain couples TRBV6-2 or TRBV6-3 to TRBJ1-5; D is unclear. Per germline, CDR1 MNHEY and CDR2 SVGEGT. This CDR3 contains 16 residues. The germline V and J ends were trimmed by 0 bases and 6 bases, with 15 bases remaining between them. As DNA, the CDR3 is TGTGCCAGCAGTTACTCAAGGGCCGGCCGTAGTCAGCCCCAGCATTTT. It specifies CASSYSRAGRSQPQHF.

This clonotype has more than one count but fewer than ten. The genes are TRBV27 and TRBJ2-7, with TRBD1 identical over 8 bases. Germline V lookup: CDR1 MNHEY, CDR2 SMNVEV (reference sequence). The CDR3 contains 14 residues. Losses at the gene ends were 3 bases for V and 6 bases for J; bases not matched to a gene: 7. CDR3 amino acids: CASSFRTGRSEQYF. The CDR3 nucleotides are TGTGCCAGCAGTTTCCGGACAGGGCGTTCCGAGCAGTACTTC.

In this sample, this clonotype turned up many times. As DNA, the CDR3 is TGTGCCAGCAGCTCCGGGACAGGGGGCGTCGAGAACACTGAAGCTTTCTTT. It is translated as CASSSGTGGVENTEAFF. The V gene is TRBV7-9, the J gene TRBJ1-1; TRBD1 agrees at 12 bases. Trimming took 4 bases from V and 1 from J; bases not matched to a gene: 7. CDR1 and CDR2 (germline): SEHNR, FQNEAQ (reference sequence). The CDR3 spans 17 residues. The full variable domain, its missing parts supplied by reference TRBV7-9 and TRBJ1-1, is DTGVSQNPRHKITKRGQNVTFRCDPISEHNRLYWYRQTLGQGPEFLTYFQNEAQLEKSRLLSDRFSAERPKGSFSTLEIQRTEQGDSAMYLCASSSGTGGVENTEAFFGQGTRLTVV.

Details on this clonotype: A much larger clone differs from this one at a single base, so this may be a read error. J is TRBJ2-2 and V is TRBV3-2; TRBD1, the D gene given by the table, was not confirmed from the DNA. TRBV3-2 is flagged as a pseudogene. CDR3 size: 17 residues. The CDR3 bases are TGTGCCAGCAGCCAAGAACCGGGACATTCGAACACCGGGGAGCCGTTTTTT. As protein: CASSQEPGHSNTGEPFF.

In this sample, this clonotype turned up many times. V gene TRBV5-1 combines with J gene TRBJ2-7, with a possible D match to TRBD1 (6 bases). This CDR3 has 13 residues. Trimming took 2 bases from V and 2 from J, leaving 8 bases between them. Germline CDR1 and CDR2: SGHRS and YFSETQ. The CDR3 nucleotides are TGCGCCAGCAGCTTAACAGGGACCTACGAGCAGTACTTC. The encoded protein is CASSLTGTYEQYF.

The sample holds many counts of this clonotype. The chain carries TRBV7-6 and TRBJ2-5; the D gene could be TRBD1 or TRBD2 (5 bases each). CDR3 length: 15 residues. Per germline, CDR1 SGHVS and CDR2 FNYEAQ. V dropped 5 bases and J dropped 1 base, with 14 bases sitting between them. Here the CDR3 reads CASSHNPGPQETQYF. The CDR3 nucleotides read TGTGCCAGCAGCCATAACCCGGGACCCCAAGAGACCCAGTACTTC.

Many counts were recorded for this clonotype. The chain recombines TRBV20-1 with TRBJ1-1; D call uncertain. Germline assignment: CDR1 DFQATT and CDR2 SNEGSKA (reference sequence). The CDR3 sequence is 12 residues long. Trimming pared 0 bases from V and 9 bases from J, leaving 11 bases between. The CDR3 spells CSARDLAPQAFF. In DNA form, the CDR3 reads TGCAGTGCTAGAGATTTAGCCCCCCAAGCTTTCTTT.

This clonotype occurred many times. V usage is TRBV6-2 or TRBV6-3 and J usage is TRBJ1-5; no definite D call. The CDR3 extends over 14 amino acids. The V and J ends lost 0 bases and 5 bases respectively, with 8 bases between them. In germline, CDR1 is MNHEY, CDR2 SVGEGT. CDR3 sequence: CASSYSGKDQPQHF. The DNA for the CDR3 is TGTGCCAGCAGTTACTCTGGGAAAGATCAGCCCCAGCATTTT.

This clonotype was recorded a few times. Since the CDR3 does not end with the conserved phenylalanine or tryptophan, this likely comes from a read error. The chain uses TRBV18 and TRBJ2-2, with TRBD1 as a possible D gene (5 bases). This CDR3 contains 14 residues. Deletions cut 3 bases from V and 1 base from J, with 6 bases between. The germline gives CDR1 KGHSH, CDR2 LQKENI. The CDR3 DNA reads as TGTGCCAGCTCACCGACAGAGAACACCGGGGAGCTGTTTCTT. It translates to CASSPTENTGELFL.

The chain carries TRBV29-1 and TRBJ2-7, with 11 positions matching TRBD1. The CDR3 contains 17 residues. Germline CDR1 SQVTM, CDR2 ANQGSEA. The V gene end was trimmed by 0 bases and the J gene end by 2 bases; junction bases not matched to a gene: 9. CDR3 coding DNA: TGCAGCGTTGAAGATCCTAAAGGACAGGGGGCACCCTACGAGCAGTACTTC. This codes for CSVEDPKGQGAPYEQYF.

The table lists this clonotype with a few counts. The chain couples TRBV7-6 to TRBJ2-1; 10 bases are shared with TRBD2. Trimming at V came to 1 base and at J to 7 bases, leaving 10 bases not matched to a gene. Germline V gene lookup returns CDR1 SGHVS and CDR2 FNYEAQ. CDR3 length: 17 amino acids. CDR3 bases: TGTGCCAGCAGCTTAGTGGAGCGGGGGGGCTTAGGAAATGAGCAGTTCTTC. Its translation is CASSLVERGGLGNEQFF.

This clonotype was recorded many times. The CDR3 DNA reads TGTGCCAGCAGCTCCCAGGGGGCAGGGGACACCATATATTTT. Amino acid sequence: CASSSQGAGDTIYF. The chain has TRBV7-9 and TRBJ1-3; TRBD1 matches 8 bases. J lost 8 bases, V lost 4 bases, and 7 bases had no gene match. Germline V CDR1 and CDR2: SEHNR, FQNEAQ (reference sequence). The CDR3 is made up of 14 amino acids.

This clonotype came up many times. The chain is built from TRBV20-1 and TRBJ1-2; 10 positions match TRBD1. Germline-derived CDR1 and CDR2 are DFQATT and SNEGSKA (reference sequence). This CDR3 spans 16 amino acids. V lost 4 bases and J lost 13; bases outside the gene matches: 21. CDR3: CSAKVPGQGPTFLGTF. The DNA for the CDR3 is TGCAGTGCTAAAGTCCCGGGACAGGGGCCCACCTTCCTAGGCACCTTC.

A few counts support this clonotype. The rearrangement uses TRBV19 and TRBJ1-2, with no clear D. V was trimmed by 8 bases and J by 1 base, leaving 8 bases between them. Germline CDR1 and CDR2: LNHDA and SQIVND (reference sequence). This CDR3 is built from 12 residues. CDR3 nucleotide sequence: TGTGCCAGTCAACTGGATAACTATGGCTACACCTTC. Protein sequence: CASQLDNYGYTF.

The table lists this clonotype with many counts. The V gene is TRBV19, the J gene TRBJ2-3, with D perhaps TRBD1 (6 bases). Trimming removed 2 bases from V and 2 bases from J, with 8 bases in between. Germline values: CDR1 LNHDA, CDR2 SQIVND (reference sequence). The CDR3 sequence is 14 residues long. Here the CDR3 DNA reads TGTGCCAGTAGTATACAGGGGACCACAGATACGCAGTATTTT. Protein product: CASSIQGTTDTQYF.

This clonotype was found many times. CDR3 sequence: CASSQDLDSNTEAFF. CDR3 DNA: TGCGCCAGCAGCCAAGATTTAGACAGCAACACTGAAGCTTTCTTT. The chain couples TRBV4-1 to TRBJ1-1; perhaps TRBD1 as D (5 bases). This CDR3 spans 15 amino acids. CDR1 MGHRA and CDR2 YSYEKL come from the germline V gene. Between the trimmed V and J ends, which lost 0 bases and 2 bases, there was a span of 10 bases.

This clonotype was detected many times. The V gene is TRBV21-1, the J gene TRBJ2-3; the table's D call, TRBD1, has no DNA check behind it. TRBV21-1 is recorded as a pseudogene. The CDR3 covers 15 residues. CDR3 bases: TGTGCCAGCAGCAACGTACAGGATTCCACAGATACGCAGTATTTT. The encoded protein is CASSNVQDSTDTQYF.

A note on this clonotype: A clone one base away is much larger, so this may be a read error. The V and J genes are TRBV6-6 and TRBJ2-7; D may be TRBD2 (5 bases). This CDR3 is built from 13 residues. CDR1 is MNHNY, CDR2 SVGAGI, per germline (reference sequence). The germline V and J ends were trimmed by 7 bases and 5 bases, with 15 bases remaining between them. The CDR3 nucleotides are TGTGCCAGCACTTGGTTCCAGAGGGACGAGCAGTACTTC. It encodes CASTWFQRDEQYF.

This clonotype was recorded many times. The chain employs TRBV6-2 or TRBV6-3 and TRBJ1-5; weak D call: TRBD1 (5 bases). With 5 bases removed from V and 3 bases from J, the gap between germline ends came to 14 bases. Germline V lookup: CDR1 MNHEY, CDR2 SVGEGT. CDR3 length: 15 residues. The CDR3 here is CASSPGAGHNQPQHF. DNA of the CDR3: TGTGCCAGCAGTCCCGGGGCAGGGCACAATCAGCCCCAGCATTTT.

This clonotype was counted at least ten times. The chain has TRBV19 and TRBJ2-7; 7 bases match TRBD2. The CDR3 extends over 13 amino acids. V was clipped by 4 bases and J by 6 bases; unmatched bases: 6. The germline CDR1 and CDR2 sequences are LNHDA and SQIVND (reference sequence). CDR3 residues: CASSTSTSAEQYF. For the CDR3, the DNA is TGTGCCAGTAGTACGTCCACTAGCGCCGAGCAGTACTTC. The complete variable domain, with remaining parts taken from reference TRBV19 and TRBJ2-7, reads DGGITQSPKYLFRKEGQNVTLSCEQNLNHDAMYWYRQDPGQGLRLIYYSQIVNDFQKGDIAEGYSVSREKKESFPLTVTSAQKNPTAFYLCASSTSTSAEQYFGPGTRLTVT.

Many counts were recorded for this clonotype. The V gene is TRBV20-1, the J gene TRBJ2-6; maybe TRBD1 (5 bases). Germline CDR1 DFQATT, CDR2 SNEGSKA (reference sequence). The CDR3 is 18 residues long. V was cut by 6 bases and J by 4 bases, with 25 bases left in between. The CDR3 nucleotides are TGCAGTGCAAAACAACAGGCCCTTATGGCCCCAGGGGCCAACGTCCTGACTTTC. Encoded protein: CSAKQQALMAPGANVLTF.

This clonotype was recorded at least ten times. The CDR3 loop reads CASSLVIGQGFNQPQHF. DNA of the CDR3: TGTGCCAGCAGCTTAGTAATAGGACAGGGGTTTAATCAGCCCCAGCATTTT. The gene calls are TRBV7-2 and TRBJ1-5, with TRBD1 matching 9 bases. The CDR3 length is 17 residues. V lost 1 base to trimming and J lost 4 bases; unmatched junction nucleotides: 8. Germline-derived CDR1 and CDR2 are SGHTA and FQGNSA.

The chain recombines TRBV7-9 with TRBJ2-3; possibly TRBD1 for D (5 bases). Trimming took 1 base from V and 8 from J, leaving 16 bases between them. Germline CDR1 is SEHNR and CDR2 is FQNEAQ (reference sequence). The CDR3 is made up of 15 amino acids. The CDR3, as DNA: TGTGCCAGCAGCTTAGTGGGGCTGGTACTAATTACGCAGTATTTT. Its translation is CASSLVGLVLITQYF.

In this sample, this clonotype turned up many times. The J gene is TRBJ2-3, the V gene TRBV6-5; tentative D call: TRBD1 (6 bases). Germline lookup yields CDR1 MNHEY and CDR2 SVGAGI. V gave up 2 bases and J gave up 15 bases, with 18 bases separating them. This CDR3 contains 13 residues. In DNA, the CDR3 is TGTGCCAGCAGTTACCGTAACAGGGTTAGTTTATATTTT. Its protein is CASSYRNRVSLYF.